This is a list of T cell receptor beta chains from one sample in a study of T cell responses to AZD1222 COVID-19 vaccine. TCRdb's table, derived via immunoSEQ multiplex PCR, lists solely in-frame clones and lacks some. The data hold about 56,000 clones, with 80% to 90% observed a single time. Sample: peripheral blood, taken on day 0 of AZD1222 vaccination. These receptor sequences come from an adult in good health. Each CDR3 is given with its conserved first and last residue. D genes are given only for firm matches. Rows may omit the clone size; those that give it use once, few, many or a size class.

j_gene | abundance | d_gene | v_gene | len | CDR3aa | CDR3nt
TRBJ1-6 | . | . | TRBV30 | 15 | CAWAVGSSYNSPLHF | TGTGCCTGGGCCGTGGGGTCCTCCTATAATTCACCCCTCCACTTT
TRBJ1-2 | . | . | TRBV28 | 13 | CASSFQRGDGYTF | TGTGCCAGCAGTTTCCAGAGAGGAGACGGCTACACCTTC
TRBJ2-3 | . | TRBD1 | TRBV6-2/TRBV6-3 | 15 | CASRPTGAGTDTQYF | TGTGCCAGCAGACCTACAGGGGCCGGCACAGATACGCAGTATTTT
TRBJ1-2 | . | . | TRBV7-8 | 12 | CASSAGNYGYTF | TGTGCCAGCAGTGCAGGGAACTATGGCTACACCTTC
TRBJ1-1 | . | . | TRBV19 | 15 | CASSIDLTENTEAFF | TGTGCCAGTAGTATAGATCTGACAGAAAACACTGAAGCTTTCTTT
TRBJ2-7 | . | . | TRBV7-9 | 14 | CASSLAPSSYEQYF | TGTGCCAGCAGCTTAGCGCCGAGCTCCTACGAGCAGTACTTC
TRBJ2-7 | once | . | TRBV6-2/TRBV6-3 | 15 | CASSRGRGPTYEQYF | TGTGCCAGCAGCCGGGGTCGAGGACCCACCTACGAGCAGTACTTC
TRBJ2-7 | . | . | TRBV4-1 | 13 | CASSQGGGYEQYF | TGCGCCAGCAGCCAAGGGGGTGGGTACGAGCAGTACTTC
TRBJ1-2 | . | . | TRBV28 | 13 | CASRSGSYYGYTF | TGTGCCAGCAGATCTGGATCCTACTATGGCTACACCTTC
TRBJ2-7 | . | . | TRBV3-1/TRBV3-2 | 14 | CASSHEFLPYEQYF | TGTGCCAGCAGCCACGAATTCCTCCCCTACGAGCAGTACTTC
TRBJ1-4 | . | TRBD1 | TRBV7-8 | 15 | CASSVTGTGGEKLFF | TGTGCCAGCAGCGTAACCGGGACAGGGGGCGAAAAACTGTTTTTT
TRBJ1-3 | . | . | TRBV6-5 | 15 | CASSYGGNSGNTIYF | TGTGCCAGCAGTTACGGGGGGAACTCTGGAAACACCATATATTTT
TRBJ1-5 | . | . | TRBV10-1 | 13 | CASSDRPTKPQHF | TGCGCCAGCAGTGACAGACCAACCAAGCCCCAGCATTTT
TRBJ1-1 | . | . | TRBV5-1 | 13 | CASSLDRVTEAFF | TGCGCCAGCAGCTTAGACCGGGTCACTGAAGCTTTCTTT
TRBJ1-5 | few | . | TRBV5-8 | 15 | CASSLGTRLNQPQHF | TGTGCCAGCAGCTTAGGAACACGGTTAAATCAGCCCCAGCATTTT
TRBJ2-1 | . | . | TRBV11-2 | 13 | CASSLGAYNEQFF | TGTGCCAGCAGCTTAGGGGCCTACAATGAGCAGTTCTTC
TRBJ1-2 | . | TRBD1 | TRBV2 | 15 | CASSADRGRNYGYTF | TGTGCCAGCAGCGCTGACAGGGGGCGAAACTATGGCTACACCTTC
TRBJ2-3 | . | TRBD2 | TRBV29-1 | 14 | CSVTLASSTDTQYF | TGCAGCGTTACACTAGCGTCTAGCACAGATACGCAGTATTTT
TRBJ2-5 | . | TRBD2 | TRBV14 | 17 | CASSLHLGTSGSETQYF | TGTGCCAGCAGCCTCCACCTAGGCACTAGCGGGTCGGAGACCCAGTACTTC
TRBJ2-5 | . | TRBD1 | TRBV9 | 16 | CASSAQGGQGRETQYF | TGTGCCAGCAGCGCCCAGGGGGGACAGGGTAGGGAGACCCAGTACTTC
TRBJ2-1 | . | . | TRBV6-5 | 16 | CASSYKPLSSYNEQFF | TGTGCCAGCAGTTACAAACCACTGAGCTCCTACAATGAGCAGTTCTTC
TRBJ2-7 | . | . | TRBV25-1 | 15 | CASSPTGPNTYEQYF | TGTGCCAGCAGCCCCACGGGGCCTAACACCTACGAGCAGTACTTC
TRBJ2-5 | . | . | TRBV10-3 | 13 | CAISGKETETQYF | TGTGCCATCAGTGGGAAGGAAACAGAGACCCAGTACTTC
TRBJ1-6 | . | TRBD1 | TRBV6-5 | 14 | CASRDREARSPLHF | TGTGCCAGCCGGGACAGGGAAGCACGCTCACCCCTCCACTTT
TRBJ2-2 | . | TRBD1 | TRBV5-3 | 17 | CARSLEGQGPNTGELFF | TGTGCCAGAAGCTTGGAAGGACAGGGACCGAACACCGGGGAGCTGTTTTTT
TRBJ2-3 | . | . | TRBV19 | 13 | CASSPTGTDTQYF | TGTGCCAGTAGTCCAACAGGCACAGATACGCAGTATTTT
TRBJ2-7 | few | TRBD1 | TRBV2 | 15 | CASKVGQAETYEQYF | TGTGCCAGCAAGGTAGGACAGGCGGAAACCTACGAGCAGTACTTC
TRBJ2-7 | . | . | TRBV7-3 | 12 | CASICSNYEQYF | TGTGCCAGCATTTGTTCGAACTACGAGCAGTACTTC
TRBJ1-5 | . | . | TRBV5-5 | 15 | CASSFYLGGNQPQHF | TGTGCCAGCAGCTTTTACCTAGGTGGCAATCAGCCCCAGCATTTT
TRBJ2-1 | . | TRBD2 | TRBV20-1 | 15 | CSASSSGRAKIEQFF | TGCAGTGCTAGTTCTAGCGGGAGGGCCAAGATTGAGCAGTTCTTC
TRBJ1-2 | few | TRBD1 | TRBV10-3 | 14 | CAISVGDRAYGYTF | TGTGCCATCAGTGTAGGGGACAGGGCGTATGGCTACACCTTC
TRBJ2-3 | few | TRBD2 | TRBV2 | 15 | CASRAAGVGTDTQYF | TGTGCCAGCAGAGCAGCGGGAGTCGGCACAGATACGCAGTATTTT
TRBJ1-2 | few | . | TRBV5-4 | 13 | CASSSDSNYGYTF | TGTGCCAGCAGCTCGGACAGCAACTATGGCTACACCTTC
TRBJ2-1 | . | TRBD2 | TRBV7-3 | 16 | CASSFGGRGSYNEQFF | TGTGCCAGCAGCTTTGGCGGGAGGGGCTCCTACAATGAGCAGTTCTTC
TRBJ1-2 | . | . | TRBV29-1 | 14 | CSVEARPRRGGYTF | TGCAGCGTTGAAGCCAGGCCCCGGCGCGGTGGCTACACCTTC
TRBJ1-5 | . | TRBD1 | TRBV6-1 | 18 | CASSEVAARTGGDQPQHF | TGTGCCAGCAGTGAAGTGGCGGCTCGGACAGGGGGGGATCAGCCCCAGCATTTT
TRBJ2-5 | . | . | TRBV7-2 | 18 | CASSSPLSFGASQETQYF | TGTGCCAGCAGCTCCCCGTTGAGTTTTGGGGCTAGCCAAGAGACCCAGTACTTC
TRBJ2-5 | . | . | TRBV2 | 14 | CASHIDRSQETQYF | TGTGCCAGTCACATCGACAGGTCCCAAGAGACCCAGTACTTC
TRBJ1-6 | . | TRBD1 | TRBV2 | 14 | CASQRGGAGSPLHF | TGTGCCAGCCAGAGAGGGGGCGCAGGTTCACCCCTCCACTTT
TRBJ1-2 | . | TRBD1 | TRBV5-5 | 15 | CASSHRWTGEYGYTF | TGTGCCAGCAGCCACCGATGGACAGGGGAGTATGGCTACACCTTC
TRBJ2-1 | . | TRBD1 | TRBV10-3 | 17 | CAISEATDRSSYNEQFF | TGTGCCATCAGTGAGGCAACGGACAGGAGCTCCTACAATGAGCAGTTCTTC
TRBJ1-5 | once | . | TRBV6-5 | 12 | CASRRGDQPQHF | TGTGCCAGCAGGAGGGGGGATCAGCCCCAGCATTTT
TRBJ1-5 | . | . | TRBV7-8 | 18 | CASSLVPAASSGSQPQHF | TGTGCCAGCAGCTTAGTGCCGGCAGCTAGTTCAGGAAGTCAGCCCCAGCATTTT
TRBJ1-5 | . | TRBD1 | TRBV3-1/TRBV3-2 | 14 | CASSPGQGRQPQHF | TGTGCCAGCAGCCCTGGACAGGGGAGGCAGCCCCAGCATTTT
TRBJ2-2 | . | . | TRBV19 | 14 | CASSIPENTGELFF | TGTGCCAGTAGTATACCAGAGAACACCGGGGAGCTGTTTTTT
TRBJ2-7 | . | . | TRBV25-1 | 13 | CASSDYGDYEQYF | TGTGCCAGCAGTGATTACGGAGACTACGAGCAGTACTTC
TRBJ2-5 | . | TRBD1 | TRBV30 | 16 | CAWSVGTGSLVETQYF | TGTGCCTGGAGTGTCGGGACAGGGTCCTTGGTGGAGACCCAGTACTTC
TRBJ1-1 | . | . | TRBV7-2 | 13 | CASSRRGDTEAFF | TGTGCCAGCAGCCGGAGAGGGGACACTGAAGCTTTCTTT
TRBJ1-5 | . | . | TRBV5-8 | 14 | CASSLGASNQPQHF | TGTGCCAGCAGCCTAGGGGCTAGCAATCAGCCCCAGCATTTT
TRBJ2-1 | . | . | TRBV24-1 | 16 | CATSDYRQGSYNEQFF | TGTGCCACCAGTGATTACAGGCAAGGCTCCTACAATGAGCAGTTCTTC
TRBJ1-1 | . | . | TRBV5-1 | 13 | CASSFTGSTEAFF | TGCGCCAGCAGCTTCACAGGGTCCACTGAAGCTTTCTTT
TRBJ2-3 | . | . | TRBV12-5 | 16 | CASGLSLAISTDTQYF | TGTGCTAGTGGTTTGTCTCTAGCGATTAGCACAGATACGCAGTATTTT
TRBJ1-2 | once | TRBD1 | TRBV30 | 12 | CAWSGGQGGYTF | TGTGCCTGGAGTGGAGGACAGGGAGGCTACACCTTC